This TCR beta chain was sequenced during a study of CD8 T cells in Susac syndrome. From blood CD8+ and CD4+ T cells, the TCR beta chain was sequenced. Multiple sclerosis controls were treatment-naive patients with stable or active relapsing-remitting disease. While CD8+ and CD4+ T cells were isolated negatively, TEMRA cells were enriched by FACS. RNA amounts of roughly 0.45 to 1 ug underwent reverse transcription with random hexamers. TCRdb ran MiXCR on the immunoSEQ multiplex PCR reads and lists one entry per CDR3 protein. The data show about 150,000 distinct CDR3 sequences, approximately 95% seen once. The source material was CD4+ T cells from PBMCs. The sequence was collected from a human donor with multiple sclerosis.

For the CDR3, the DNA is TGTGCCTGGAGTAAGGGGGGCAGGGGCTACACCTTC. Its translation is CAWSKGGRGYTF. The chain combines TRBV30 with TRBJ1-2, with D perhaps TRBD1 (6 bases). The germline V gene has CDR1 GTSNPN and CDR2 SVGIG (reference sequence). The CDR3 has 12 amino acids. V lost 2 bases to trimming and J lost 8 bases, with 12 bases between them.